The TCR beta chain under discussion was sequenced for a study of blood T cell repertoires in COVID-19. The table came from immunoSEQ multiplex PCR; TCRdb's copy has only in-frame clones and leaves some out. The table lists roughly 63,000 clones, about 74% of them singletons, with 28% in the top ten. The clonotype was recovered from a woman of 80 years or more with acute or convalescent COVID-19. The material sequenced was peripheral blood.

CDR3 loop: CASSPGQLHGYTF. The CDR3 DNA follows: TGTGCCAGCAGCCCGGGACAGCTTCATGGCTACACCTTC. The rearrangement joins TRBV28 to TRBJ1-2; 7 nucleotides align to TRBD1. Germline-derived CDR1 and CDR2 are MDHEN and SYDVKM. The CDR3 contains 13 residues. V gave up 6 bases and J gave up 6 bases; unmatched junction bases: 7.